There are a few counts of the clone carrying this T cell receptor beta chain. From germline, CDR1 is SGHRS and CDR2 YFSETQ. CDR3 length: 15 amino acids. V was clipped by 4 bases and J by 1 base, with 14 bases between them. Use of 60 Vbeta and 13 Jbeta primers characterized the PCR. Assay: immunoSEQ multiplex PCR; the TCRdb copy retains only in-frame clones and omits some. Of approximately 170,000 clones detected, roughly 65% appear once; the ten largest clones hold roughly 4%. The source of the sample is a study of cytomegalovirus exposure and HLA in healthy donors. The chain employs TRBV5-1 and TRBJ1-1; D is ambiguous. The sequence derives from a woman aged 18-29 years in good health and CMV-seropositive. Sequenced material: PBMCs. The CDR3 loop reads CASSQEPGRNTEAFF. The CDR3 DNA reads TGCGCCAGCAGCCAAGAGCCAGGCCGGAACACTGAAGCTTTCTTT.